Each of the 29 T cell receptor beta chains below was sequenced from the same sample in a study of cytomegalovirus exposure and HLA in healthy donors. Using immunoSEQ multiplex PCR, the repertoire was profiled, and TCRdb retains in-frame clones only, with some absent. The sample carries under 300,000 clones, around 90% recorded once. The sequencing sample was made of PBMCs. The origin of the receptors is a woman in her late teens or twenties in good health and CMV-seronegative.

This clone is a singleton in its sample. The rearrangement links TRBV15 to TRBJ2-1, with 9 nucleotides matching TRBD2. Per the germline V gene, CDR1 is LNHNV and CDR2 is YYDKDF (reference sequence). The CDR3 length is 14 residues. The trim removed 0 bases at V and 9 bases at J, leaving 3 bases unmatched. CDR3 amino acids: CATSREAGGTEQFF. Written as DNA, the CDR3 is TGTGCCACCAGCAGAGAAGCGGGGGGCACTGAGCAGTTCTTC. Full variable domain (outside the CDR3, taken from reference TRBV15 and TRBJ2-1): DAMVIQNPRYQVTQFGKPVTLSCSQTLNHNVMYWYQQKSSQAPKLLFHYYDKDFNNEADTPDNFQSRRPNTSFCFLDIRSPGLGDTAMYLCATSREAGGTEQFFGPGTRLTVL.

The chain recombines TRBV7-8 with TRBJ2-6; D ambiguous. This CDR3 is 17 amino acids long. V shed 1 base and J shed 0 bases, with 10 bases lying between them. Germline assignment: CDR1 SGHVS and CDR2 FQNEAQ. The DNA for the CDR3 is TGTGCCAGCAGCTTAGTGGCAGATTTCTCTGGGGCCAACGTCCTGACTTTC. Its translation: CASSLVADFSGANVLTF.

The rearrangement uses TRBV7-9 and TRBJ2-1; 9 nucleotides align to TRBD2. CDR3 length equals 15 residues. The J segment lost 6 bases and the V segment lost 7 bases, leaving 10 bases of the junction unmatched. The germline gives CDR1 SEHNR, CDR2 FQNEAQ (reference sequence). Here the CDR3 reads CASTRGDSGGNEQFF. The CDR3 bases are TGTGCCAGCACCCGGGGGGATAGCGGGGGCAATGAGCAGTTCTTC.

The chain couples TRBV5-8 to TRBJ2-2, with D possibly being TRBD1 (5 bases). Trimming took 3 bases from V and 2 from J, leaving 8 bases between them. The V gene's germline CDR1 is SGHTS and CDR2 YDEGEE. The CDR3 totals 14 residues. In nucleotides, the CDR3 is TGTGCCAGCAGCTCTCAGGGTAACACCGGGGAGCTGTTTTTT. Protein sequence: CASSSQGNTGELFF.

The CDR3 region has the DNA TGCGCCAGCAGCCAAGAAGCCGCCCGCAAGACAGATACGCAGTATTTT. This encodes CASSQEAARKTDTQYF. The chain is built from TRBV4-1 and TRBJ2-3; no reliable D call. Germline lookup yields CDR1 MGHRA and CDR2 YSYEKL. V shed 0 bases and J shed 3 bases, with 13 bases lying between them. CDR3 size: 16 residues.

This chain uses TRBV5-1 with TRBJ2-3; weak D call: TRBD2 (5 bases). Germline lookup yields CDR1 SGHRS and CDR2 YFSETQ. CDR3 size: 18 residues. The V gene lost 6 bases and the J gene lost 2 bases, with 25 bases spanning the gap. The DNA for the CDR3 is TGCGCCAGCAACCCAGATCCTCTAAGAGGGAGCTACACAGATACGCAGTATTTT. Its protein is CASNPDPLRGSYTDTQYF.

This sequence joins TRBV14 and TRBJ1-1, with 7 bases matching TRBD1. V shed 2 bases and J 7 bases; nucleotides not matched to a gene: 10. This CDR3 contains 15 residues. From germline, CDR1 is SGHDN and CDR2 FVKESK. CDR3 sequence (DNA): TGTGCCAGCAGCCAATTTATGGGACAGTTAATTGAAGCTTTCTTT. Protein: CASSQFMGQLIEAFF.

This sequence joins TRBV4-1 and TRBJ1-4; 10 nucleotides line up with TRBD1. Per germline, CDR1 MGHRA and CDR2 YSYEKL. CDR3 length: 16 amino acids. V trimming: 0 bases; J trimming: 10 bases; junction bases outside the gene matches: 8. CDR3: CASSQDEDRGRAKLFF. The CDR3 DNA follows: TGCGCCAGCAGCCAAGATGAAGACAGGGGGCGAGCAAAACTGTTTTTT.

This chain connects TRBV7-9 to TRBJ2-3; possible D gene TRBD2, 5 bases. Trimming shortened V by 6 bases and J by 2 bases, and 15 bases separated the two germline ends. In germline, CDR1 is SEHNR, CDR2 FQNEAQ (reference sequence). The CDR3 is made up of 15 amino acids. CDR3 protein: CASRSNPSPTDTQYF. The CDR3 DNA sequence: TGTGCCAGCAGGTCTAACCCTAGCCCCACAGATACGCAGTATTTT.

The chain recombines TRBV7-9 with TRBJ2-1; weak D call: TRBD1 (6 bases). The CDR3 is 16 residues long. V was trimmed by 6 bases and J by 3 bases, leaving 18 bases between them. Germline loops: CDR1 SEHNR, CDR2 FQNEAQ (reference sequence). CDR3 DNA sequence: TGTGCCAGCAGTTATTTTCCGGGACACCTCTACAATGAGCAGTTCTTC. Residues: CASSYFPGHLYNEQFF.

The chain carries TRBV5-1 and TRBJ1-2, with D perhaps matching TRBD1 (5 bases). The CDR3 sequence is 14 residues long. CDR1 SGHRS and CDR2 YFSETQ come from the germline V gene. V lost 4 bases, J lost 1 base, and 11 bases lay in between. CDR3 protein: CASSAGRYNYGYTF. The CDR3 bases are TGCGCCAGCAGCGCGGGACGGTATAACTATGGCTACACCTTC.

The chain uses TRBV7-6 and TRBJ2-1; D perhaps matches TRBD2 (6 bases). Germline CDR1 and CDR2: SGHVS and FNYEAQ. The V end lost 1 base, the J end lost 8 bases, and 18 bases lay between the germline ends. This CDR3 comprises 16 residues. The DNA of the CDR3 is TGTGCCAGCAGCTTAGTAACGGGGGACCTCGGAGATGAGCAGTTCTTC. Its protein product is CASSLVTGDLGDEQFF.

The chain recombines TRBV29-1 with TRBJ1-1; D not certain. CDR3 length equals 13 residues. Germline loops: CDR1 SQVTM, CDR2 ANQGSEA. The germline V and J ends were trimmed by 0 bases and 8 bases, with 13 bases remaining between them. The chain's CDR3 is CSVEDRGGGEAFF. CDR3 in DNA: TGCAGCGTTGAAGATCGGGGTGGCGGGGAAGCTTTCTTT.

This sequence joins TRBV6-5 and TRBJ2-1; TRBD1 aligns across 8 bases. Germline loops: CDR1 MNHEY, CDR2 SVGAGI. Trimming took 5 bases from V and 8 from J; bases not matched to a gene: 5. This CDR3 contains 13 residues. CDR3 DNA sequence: TGTGCCAGCAGTGACCCAGGGGGCCATGAGCAGTTCTTC. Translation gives CASSDPGGHEQFF.

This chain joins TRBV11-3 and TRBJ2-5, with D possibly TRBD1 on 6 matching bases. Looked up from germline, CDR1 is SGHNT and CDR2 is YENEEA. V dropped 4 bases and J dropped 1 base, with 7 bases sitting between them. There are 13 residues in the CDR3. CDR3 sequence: CASSSDSQETQYF. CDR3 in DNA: TGTGCCAGCAGCTCGGACAGCCAAGAGACCCAGTACTTC.

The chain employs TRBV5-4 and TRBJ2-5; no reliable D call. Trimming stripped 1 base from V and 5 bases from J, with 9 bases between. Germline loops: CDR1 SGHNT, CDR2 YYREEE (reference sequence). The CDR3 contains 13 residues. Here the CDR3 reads CASSLSTRETQYF. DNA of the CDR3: TGTGCCAGCAGCTTGTCAACGCGCGAGACCCAGTACTTC.

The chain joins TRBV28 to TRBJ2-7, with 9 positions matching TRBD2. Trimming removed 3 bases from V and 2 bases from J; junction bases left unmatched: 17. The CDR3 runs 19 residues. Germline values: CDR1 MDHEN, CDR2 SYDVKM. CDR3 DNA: TGTGCCAGCAGTTTCCCACTCTCCTGGCTAGCGGGACGAACCTACGAGCAGTACTTC. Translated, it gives CASSFPLSWLAGRTYEQYF. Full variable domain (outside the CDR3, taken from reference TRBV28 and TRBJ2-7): DVKVTQSSRYLVKRTGEKVFLECVQDMDHENMFWYRQDPGLGLRLIYFSYDVKMKEKGDIPEGYSVSREKKERFSLILESASTNQTSMYLCASSFPLSWLAGRTYEQYFGPGTRLTVT.

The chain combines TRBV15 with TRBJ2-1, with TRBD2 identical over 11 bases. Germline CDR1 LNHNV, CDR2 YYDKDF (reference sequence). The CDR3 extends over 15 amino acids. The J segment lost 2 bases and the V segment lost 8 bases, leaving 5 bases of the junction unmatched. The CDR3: CATRVAGGAYNEQFF. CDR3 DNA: TGTGCCACCCGGGTAGCGGGGGGGGCCTACAATGAGCAGTTCTTC. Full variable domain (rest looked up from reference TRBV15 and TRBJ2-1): DAMVIQNPRYQVTQFGKPVTLSCSQTLNHNVMYWYQQKSSQAPKLLFHYYDKDFNNEADTPDNFQSRRPNTSFCFLDIRSPGLGDTAMYLCATRVAGGAYNEQFFGPGTRLTVL.

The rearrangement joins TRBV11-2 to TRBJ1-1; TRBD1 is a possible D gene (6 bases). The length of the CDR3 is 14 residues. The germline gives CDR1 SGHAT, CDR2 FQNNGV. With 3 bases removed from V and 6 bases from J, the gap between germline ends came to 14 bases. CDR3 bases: TGTGCCAGCAGCTTCTTACAGGGAGCGGCTGAAGCTTTCTTT. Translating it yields CASSFLQGAAEAFF.

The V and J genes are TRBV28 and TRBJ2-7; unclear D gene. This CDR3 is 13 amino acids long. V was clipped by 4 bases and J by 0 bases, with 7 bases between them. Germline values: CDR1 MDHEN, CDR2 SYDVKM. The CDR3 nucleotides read TGTGCCAGCAGTTACTCGGGCTCCTACGAGCAGTACTTC. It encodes CASSYSGSYEQYF.

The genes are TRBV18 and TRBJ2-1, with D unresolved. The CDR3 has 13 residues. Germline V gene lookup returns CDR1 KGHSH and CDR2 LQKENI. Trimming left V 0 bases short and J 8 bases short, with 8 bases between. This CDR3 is CASSPPSTDEQFF. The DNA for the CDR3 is TGTGCCAGCTCACCACCTAGTACGGATGAGCAGTTCTTC.

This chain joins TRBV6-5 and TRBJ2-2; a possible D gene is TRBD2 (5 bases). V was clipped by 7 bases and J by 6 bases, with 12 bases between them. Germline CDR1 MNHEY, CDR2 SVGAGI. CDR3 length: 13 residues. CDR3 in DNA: TGTGCCAGCACCAAACCCGGGGCCGGGGAGCTGTTTTTT. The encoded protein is CASTKPGAGELFF.

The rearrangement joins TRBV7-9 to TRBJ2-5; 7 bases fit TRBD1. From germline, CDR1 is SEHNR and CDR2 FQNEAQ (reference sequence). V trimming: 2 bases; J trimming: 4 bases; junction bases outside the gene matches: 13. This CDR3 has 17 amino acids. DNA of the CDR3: TGTGCCAGCAGCTTACCCAGGGGACAGCCAAACGGAGAGACCCAGTACTTC. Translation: CASSLPRGQPNGETQYF.

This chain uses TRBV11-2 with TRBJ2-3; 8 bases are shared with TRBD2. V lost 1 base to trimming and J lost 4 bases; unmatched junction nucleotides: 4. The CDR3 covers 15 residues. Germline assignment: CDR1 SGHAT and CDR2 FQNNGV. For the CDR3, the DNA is TGTGCCAGCAGCTTAGGCGGGGGGCCGCCAGATACGCAGTATTTT. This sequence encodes CASSLGGGPPDTQYF.

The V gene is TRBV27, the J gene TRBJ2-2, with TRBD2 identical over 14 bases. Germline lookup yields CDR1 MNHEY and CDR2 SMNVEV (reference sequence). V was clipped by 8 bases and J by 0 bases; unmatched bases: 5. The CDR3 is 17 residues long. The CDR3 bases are TGTGCCAGCTGGACTAGCGGGGGGTACGCGAACACCGGGGAGCTGTTTTTT. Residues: CASWTSGGYANTGELFF.

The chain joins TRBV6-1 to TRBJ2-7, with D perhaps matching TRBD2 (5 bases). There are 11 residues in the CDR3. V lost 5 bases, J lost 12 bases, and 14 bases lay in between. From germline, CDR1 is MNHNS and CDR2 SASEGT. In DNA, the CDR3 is TGTGCCAGCAGTTCCCGGGGTCCCACGTACTTC. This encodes CASSSRGPTYF.

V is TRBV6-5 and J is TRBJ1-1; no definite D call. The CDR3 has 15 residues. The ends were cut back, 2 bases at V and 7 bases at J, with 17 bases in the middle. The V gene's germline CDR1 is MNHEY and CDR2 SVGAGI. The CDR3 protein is CASSYQEAGNSEAFF. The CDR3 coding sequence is TGTGCCAGCAGTTACCAGGAGGCGGGAAATAGTGAAGCTTTCTTT.

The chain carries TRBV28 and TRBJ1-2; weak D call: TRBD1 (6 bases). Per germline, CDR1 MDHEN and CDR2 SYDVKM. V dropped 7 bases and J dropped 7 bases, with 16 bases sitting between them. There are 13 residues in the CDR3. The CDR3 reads CASTTDRLRGYTF. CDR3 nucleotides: TGTGCCAGCACCACAGACAGGTTACGTGGCTACACCTTC.

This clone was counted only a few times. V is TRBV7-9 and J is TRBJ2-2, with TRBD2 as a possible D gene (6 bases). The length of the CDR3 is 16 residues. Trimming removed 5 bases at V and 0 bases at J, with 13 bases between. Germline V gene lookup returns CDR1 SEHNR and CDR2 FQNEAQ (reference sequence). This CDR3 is CASSLRLVPNTGELFF. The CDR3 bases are TGTGCCAGCAGCCTTAGACTAGTACCGAACACCGGGGAGCTGTTTTTT.